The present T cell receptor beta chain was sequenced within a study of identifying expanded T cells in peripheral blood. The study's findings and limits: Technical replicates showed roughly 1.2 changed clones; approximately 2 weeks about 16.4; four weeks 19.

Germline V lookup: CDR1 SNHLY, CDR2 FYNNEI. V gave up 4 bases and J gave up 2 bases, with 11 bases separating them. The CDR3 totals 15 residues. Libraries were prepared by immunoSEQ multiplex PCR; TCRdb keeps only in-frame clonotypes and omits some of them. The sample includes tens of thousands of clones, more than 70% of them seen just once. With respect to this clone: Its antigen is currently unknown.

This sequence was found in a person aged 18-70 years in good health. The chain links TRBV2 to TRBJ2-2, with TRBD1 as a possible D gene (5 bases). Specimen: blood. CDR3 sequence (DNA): TGTGCCAGCAGTGGAATAGGGGAAAACACCGGGGAGCTGTTTTTT. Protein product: CASSGIGENTGELFF.